This T cell receptor (beta chain) was recorded in a study of T cell responses to AZD1222 COVID-19 vaccine. General study results and limits: Among spike-specific TCRs, nearly half reportedly target unmutated variant regions. The CD4 TCRs associated with vaccination extended across spike and predominated at 160-218 and 743-854.

A word on this clone: Its antigen is unidentified.

The data were produced by immunoSEQ multiplex PCR, yet TCRdb's version contains in-frame clones alone and is incomplete. Of 150,000 to 200,000 clones in the sample, around 90% were seen once. The CDR3 loop spans 14 amino acids. The V end lost 3 bases, the J end lost 3 bases, and 10 bases lay between the germline ends. Germline-derived CDR1 and CDR2 are SGHTS and YDEGEE. V and J are TRBV5-8 and TRBJ1-5; a possible D gene is TRBD1 (5 bases). The specimen comprised peripheral blood, sampled 28 days after the second AZD1222 dose. The sequence was collected from an adult who received the AZD1222 COVID-19 vaccine. CDR3 sequence: CASSSFRVNQPQHF. CDR3 nucleotides: TGTGCCAGCAGCTCCTTCAGGGTCAATCAGCCCCAGCATTTT.